This TCR beta chain is from a study of T cells after yellow fever vaccination. From the 5' RACE reads, TCRdb called clonotypes with MiXCR, one entry per CDR3 protein. The sample records about 320,000 distinct CDR3 sequences, approximately 4% being singletons. CDR3 size: 14 residues. Germline values: CDR1 SGHRS, CDR2 YFSETQ. V trimming: 4 bases; J trimming: 5 bases; junction bases outside the gene matches: 4. This sequence joins TRBV5-1 and TRBJ2-5; 11 positions match TRBD2. The receptor's source is a man younger than 35 who received the YFV17D yellow fever vaccine. The sequenced sample was PBMCs, obtained 15 days after the yellow fever booster vaccination. CDR3 bases: TGCGCCAGCAGCGAGACTAGCGGGGTCGAGACCCAGTACTTC. Translated, it gives CASSETSGVETQYF.